This T cell receptor beta chain originates from a study of shared clonotypes between healthy human individuals. About the study: Donors had three CD4 naive, three CD4 memory, two CD8 naive and one CD8 memory plate apiece. The study, taken as a whole, reports: Generation probabilities of non-shared clonotypes were lower (relative to those shared by all four donors).

Trimming removed 4 bases from V and 11 bases from J, with 14 bases in between. The CDR3 is 11 residues long. Germline V CDR1 and CDR2: SQVTM, ANQGSEA. About 30,000 T cell genomes, or about 200 ng DNA, went into the sorted-subset replicate PCRs. Method: immunoSEQ multiplex PCR; TCRdb's copy keeps in-frame clones and lacks some. The sample holds about 2.3 million clones, more than 80% seen once. For this clone: As yet, its antigen is unknown.

The chain links TRBV29-1 to TRBJ1-2, with D unclear. The clonotype originates from a man aged 18 to 29 in good health. Some clones in this sample may be carry-over from other donors' samples. Source material: naive CD4+ T cells from PBMCs. Indicated subset: CD45RA+ positively selected. As DNA, the CDR3 is TGCAGCGTTGTTTTGGCGTCTGGATACACCTTC. As protein: CSVVLASGYTF.